The text below deals with one T cell receptor beta chain. This specimen belongs to a study of blood T cell repertoires in COVID-19. Looked up from germline, CDR1 is LNHDA and CDR2 is SQIVND (reference sequence). There are 16 residues in the CDR3. V shed 0 bases and J shed 0 bases, with 11 bases lying between them. The data were produced by immunoSEQ multiplex PCR, yet TCRdb's version contains in-frame clones alone and is incomplete. This table has 140,000 to 150,000 clones, over 60% appearing once. The sequencing input was peripheral blood. This TCR was sampled from a man aged 45 to 65 with acute or convalescent COVID-19. V usage is TRBV19 and J usage is TRBJ1-1; no firm D call. For the CDR3, the DNA is TGTGCCAGTAGTATAGACCCTGACACCATGAACACTGAAGCTTTCTTT. Its translation is CASSIDPDTMNTEAFF.